What follows is one TCR beta chain and its context. The clone's antigen remains unknown. Per-base qualities were not stored, and no clone one base away is much larger. This specimen comes from a study of CD8 T cells in Susac syndrome (dated by TCRdb to about 2019). Background for the entire study: Of the Susac syndrome patients who were sequenced, roughly 6 had clinically active disease and roughly eight were in clinical remission. At blood withdrawal, Susac syndrome patients were either therapy-naive, taking corticosteroids (in some cases with IVIg as well), or taking IVIg alone. The study used repertoire sequencing to test whether antigen drove CD8+ T cell activation and differentiation in Susac syndrome. The study at large found these results: The number of individuals in the TCR sequencing and HLA analysis was recognized as being relatively small. No clonal expansion was detected in the CD4+ T cell repertoire of Susac syndrome patients.

V lost 1 base and J lost 4 bases; the stretch between them is 12 bases long. The germline V gene encodes CDR1 LGHDT and CDR2 YNNKEL (reference sequence). Counted from cysteine to phenylalanine, this CDR3 has 15 amino acids. Only the CDR3 part of the read is kept: 45 bases, read in frame from the first base. RNA was extracted using the RNeasy kit, and about 0.45 to 1 ug of the RNA was reverse transcribed with random hexamers. The immunoSEQ multiplex PCR assay, covering 54 Vbeta and 13 Jbeta segments, was used to amplify TCR beta CDR3 regions. To correct PCR amplification bias, a synthetic template baseline was used for both primer optimization and computational correction. The authors' pipeline ran thus. Only productive sequences were kept, with reads annotated to V, D and J genes according to IMGT and analyzed in immunoSEQ Analyzer. Clonality was computed as one minus Shannon entropy normalized by log2 of the number of productive unique sequences. Public and private clones were assessed among the 100 most prevalent clones of each patient and control. Susac-specific clones were defined as absent from healthy and MS cohorts, approximately 1,000 published viral clones and other ImmuneACCESS disease sequences. In TCRdb, the public reads were trimmed at Q25 with fastp and aligned with MiXCR, with productive beta chains retained. Every entry covers one CDR3 protein and lists the most common genes and DNA from its rows. The V and J calls come from TCRdb's annotation, not from the publication. Counted in this sample were 80,000 or so distinct CDR3 sequences; about 93% of them appeared once. The top ten constitute around 0.48% of the sample.

Peripheral blood CD8+ and CD4+ T cells from healthy donors, Susac syndrome patients and multiple sclerosis patients were profiled by high-throughput TCR beta sequencing. The Susac syndrome patients fulfilled recently defined diagnostic criteria for either definite or probable disease. Bulk CD8+ and CD4+ T cells were purified by magnetic negative isolation, while CD8+ TEMRA cells were enriched using FACS. Blood was collected in EDTA tubes and processed within 24 hours, with PBMCs isolated through density gradient centrifugation. PBMCs intended for TCR sequencing were cryopreserved in liquid nitrogen and thawed later in a water bath at 37 degrees C. The sorted or isolated CD4+, CD8+ and CD8+ TEMRA cells reached a purity of at least 90%.

The chain couples TRBV3-1 to TRBJ2-3, with the D call perhaps TRBD1 or TRBD2, as 5 bases match in each case. Input material: CD4+ T cells from PBMCs. This TCR derives from a human donor with Susac syndrome. The sequenced DNA is TGTGCCAGCAGCCAAGGAGGGACGAGGGCAGATACGCAGTATTTT. This codes for CASSQGGTRADTQYF.